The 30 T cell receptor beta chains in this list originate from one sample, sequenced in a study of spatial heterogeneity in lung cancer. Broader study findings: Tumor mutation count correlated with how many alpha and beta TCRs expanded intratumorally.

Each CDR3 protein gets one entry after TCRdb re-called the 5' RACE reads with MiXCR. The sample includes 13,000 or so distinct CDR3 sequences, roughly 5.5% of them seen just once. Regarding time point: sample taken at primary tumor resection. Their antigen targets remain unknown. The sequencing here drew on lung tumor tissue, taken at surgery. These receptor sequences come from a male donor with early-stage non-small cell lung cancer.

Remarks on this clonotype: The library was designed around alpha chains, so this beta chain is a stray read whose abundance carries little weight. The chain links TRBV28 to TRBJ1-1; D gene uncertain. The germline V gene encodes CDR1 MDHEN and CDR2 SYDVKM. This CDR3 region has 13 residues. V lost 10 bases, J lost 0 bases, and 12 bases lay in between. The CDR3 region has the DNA TGTGCCACCAGAGATGTATTGAACACTGAAGCTTTCTTT. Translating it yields CATRDVLNTEAFF.

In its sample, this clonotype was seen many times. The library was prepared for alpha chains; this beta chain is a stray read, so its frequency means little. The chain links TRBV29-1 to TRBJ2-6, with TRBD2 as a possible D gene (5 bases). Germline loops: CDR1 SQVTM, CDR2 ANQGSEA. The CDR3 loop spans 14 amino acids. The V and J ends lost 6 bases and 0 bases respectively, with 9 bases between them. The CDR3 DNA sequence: TGCAGCGTCGGCGCGGGCTCTGGGGCCAACGTCCTGACTTTC. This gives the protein CSVGAGSGANVLTF.

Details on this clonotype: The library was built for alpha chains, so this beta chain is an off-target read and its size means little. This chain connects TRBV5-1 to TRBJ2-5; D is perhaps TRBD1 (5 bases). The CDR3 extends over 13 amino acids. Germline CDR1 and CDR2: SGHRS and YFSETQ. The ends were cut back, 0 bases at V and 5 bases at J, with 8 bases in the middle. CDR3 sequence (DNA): TGCGCCAGCAGCTTGGGGGGCCGGGAGACCCAGTACTTC. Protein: CASSLGGRETQYF.

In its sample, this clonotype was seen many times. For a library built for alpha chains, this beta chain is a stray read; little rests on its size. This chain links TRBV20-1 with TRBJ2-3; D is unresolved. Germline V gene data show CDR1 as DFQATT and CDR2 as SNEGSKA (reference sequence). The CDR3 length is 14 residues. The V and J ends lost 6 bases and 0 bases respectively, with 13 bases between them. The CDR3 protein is CSAYLQTSTDTQYF. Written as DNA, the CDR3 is TGCAGTGCGTACTTACAAACTAGCACAGATACGCAGTATTTT.

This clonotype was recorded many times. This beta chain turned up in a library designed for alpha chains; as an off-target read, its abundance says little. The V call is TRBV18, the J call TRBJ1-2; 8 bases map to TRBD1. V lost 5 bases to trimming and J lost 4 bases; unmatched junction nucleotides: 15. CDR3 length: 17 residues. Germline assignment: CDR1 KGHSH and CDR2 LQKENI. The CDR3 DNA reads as TGTGCCAGCTCATCCCGGGAGGCAGGGGGCGGCGTCTATGGCTACACCTTC. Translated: CASSSREAGGGVYGYTF.

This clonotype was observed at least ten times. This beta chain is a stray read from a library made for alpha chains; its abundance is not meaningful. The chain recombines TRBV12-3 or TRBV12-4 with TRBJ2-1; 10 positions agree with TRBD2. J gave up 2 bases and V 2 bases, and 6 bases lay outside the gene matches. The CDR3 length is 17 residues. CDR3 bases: TGTGCCAGCAGTTTAAGCTCCAGCGGGGGGGCCTACAATGAGCAGTTCTTC. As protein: CASSLSSSGGAYNEQFF.

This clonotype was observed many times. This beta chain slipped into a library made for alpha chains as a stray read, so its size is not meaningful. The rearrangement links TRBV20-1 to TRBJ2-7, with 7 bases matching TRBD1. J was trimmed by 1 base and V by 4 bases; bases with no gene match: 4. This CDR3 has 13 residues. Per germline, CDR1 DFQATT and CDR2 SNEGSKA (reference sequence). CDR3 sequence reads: CSAIGDRSYEQYF. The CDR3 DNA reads TGCAGTGCTATAGGGGACAGATCCTACGAGCAGTACTTC.

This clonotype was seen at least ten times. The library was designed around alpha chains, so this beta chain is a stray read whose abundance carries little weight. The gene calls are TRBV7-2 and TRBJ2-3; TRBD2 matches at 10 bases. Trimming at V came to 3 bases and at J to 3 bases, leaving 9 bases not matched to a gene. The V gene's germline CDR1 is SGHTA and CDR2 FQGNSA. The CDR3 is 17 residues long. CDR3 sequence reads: CASSFLAGGQLTDTQYF. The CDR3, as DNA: TGTGCCAGCAGCTTCTTAGCGGGGGGCCAGCTGACAGATACGCAGTATTTT. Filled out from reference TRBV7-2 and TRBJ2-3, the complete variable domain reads GAGVSQSPSNKVTEKGKDVELRCDPISGHTALYWYRQSLGQGLEFLIYFQGNSAPDKSGLPSDRFSAERTGGSVSTLTIQRTQQEDSAVYLCASSFLAGGQLTDTQYFGPGTRLTVL.

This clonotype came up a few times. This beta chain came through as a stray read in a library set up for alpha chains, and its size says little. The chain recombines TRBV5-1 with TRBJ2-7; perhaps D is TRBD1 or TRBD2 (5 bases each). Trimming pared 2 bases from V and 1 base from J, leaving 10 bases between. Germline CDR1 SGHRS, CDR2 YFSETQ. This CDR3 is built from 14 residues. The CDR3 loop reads CASSLGDLSYEQYF. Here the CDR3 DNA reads TGCGCCAGCAGCTTAGGGGACCTTTCCTACGAGCAGTACTTC.

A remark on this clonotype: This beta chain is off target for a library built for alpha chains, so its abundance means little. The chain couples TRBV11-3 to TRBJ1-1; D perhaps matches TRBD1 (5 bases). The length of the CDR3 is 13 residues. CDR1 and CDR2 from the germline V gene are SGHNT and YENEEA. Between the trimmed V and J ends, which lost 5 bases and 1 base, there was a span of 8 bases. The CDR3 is CASSGGRNTEAFF. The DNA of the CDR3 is TGTGCCAGCAGCGGGGGACGGAACACTGAAGCTTTCTTT.

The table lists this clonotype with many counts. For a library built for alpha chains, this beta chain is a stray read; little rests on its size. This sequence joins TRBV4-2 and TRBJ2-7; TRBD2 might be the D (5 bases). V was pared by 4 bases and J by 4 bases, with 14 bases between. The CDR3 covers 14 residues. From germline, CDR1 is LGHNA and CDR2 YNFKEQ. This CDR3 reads CASSLAPGEYEQYF. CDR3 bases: TGTGCCAGCAGCCTGGCCCCCGGGGAGTACGAGCAGTACTTC.

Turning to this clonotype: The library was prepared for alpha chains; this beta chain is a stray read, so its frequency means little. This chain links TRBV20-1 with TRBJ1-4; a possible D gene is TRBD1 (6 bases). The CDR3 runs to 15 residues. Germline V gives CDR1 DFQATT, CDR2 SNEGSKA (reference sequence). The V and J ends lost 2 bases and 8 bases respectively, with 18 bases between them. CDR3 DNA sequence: TGCAGTGCTAGAAACCAGGGGCGGTGGTCAGAAAAACTGTTTTTT. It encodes CSARNQGRWSEKLFF.

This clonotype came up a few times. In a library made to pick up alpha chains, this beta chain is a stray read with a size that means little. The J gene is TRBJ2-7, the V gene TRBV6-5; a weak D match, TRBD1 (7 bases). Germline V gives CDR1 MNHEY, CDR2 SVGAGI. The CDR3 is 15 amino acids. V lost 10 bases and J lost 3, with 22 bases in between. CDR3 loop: CAKRVFGRGNYEQYF. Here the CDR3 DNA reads TGTGCCAAGCGGGTATTTGGCAGGGGGAACTACGAGCAGTACTTC.

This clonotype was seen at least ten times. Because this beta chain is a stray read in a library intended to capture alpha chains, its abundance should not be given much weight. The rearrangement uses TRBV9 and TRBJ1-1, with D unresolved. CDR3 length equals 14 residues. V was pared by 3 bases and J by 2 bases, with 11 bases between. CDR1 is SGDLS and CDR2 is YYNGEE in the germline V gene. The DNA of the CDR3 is TGTGCCAGCAGCGCCGCGCCAGGAAACACTGAAGCTTTCTTT. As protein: CASSAAPGNTEAFF.

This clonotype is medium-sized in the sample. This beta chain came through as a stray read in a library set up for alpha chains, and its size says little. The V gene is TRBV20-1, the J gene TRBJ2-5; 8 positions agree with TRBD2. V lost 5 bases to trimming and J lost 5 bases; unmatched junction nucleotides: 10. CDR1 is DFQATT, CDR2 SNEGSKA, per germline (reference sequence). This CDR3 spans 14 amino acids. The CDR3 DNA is TGCAGTGCTTTCGGCAGGGCGGGGGGTGAGACCCAGTACTTC. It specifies CSAFGRAGGETQYF.

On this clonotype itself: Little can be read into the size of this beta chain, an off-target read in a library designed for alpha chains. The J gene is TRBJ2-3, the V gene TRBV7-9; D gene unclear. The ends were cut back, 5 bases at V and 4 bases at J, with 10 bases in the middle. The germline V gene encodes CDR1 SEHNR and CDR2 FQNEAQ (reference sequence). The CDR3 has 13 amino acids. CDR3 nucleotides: TGTGCCAGCAGCCTCAGACCGGCAGATACGCAGTATTTT. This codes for CASSLRPADTQYF.

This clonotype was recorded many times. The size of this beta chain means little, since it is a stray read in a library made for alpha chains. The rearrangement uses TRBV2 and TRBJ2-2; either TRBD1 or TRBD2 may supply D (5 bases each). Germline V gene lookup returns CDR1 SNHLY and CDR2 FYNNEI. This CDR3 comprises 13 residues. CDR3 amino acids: CAGGTRATGELFF. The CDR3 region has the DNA TGTGCGGGTGGGACCCGGGCGACCGGGGAGCTGTTTTTT.

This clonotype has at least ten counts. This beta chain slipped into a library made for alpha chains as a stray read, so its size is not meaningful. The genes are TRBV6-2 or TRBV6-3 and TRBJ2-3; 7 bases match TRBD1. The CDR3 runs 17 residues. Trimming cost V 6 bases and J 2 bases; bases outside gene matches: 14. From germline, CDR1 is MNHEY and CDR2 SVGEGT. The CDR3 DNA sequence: TGTGCCAGCAGCTATCCCCCTCTGACAGGGACCACAGATACGCAGTATTTT. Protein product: CASSYPPLTGTTDTQYF.

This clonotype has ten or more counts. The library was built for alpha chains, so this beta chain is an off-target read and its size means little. CDR3 protein: CASSLQGGSSGANVLTF. For the CDR3, the DNA is TGTGCCAGCAGCTTACAGGGTGGAAGCTCTGGGGCCAACGTCCTGACTTTC. The chain is built from TRBV11-2 and TRBJ2-6, with D perhaps matching TRBD1 (5 bases). Trimming stripped 2 bases from V and 0 bases from J, with 11 bases between. This CDR3 has 17 residues. CDR1 is SGHAT, CDR2 FQNNGV, per germline.

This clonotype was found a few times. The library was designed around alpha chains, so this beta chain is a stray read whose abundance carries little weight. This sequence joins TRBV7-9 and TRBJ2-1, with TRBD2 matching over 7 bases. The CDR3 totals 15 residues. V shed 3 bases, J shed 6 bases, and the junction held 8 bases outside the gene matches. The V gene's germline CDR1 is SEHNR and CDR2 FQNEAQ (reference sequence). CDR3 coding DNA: TGTGCCAGCAGCTTCGGGGCGGGGGACGCCAATGAGCAGTTCTTC. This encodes CASSFGAGDANEQFF.

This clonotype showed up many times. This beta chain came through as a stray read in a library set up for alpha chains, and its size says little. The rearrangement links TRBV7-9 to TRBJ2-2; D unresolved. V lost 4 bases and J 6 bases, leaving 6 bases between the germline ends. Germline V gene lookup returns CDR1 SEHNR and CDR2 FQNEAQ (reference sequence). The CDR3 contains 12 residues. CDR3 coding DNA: TGTGCCAGCAGCTCTCAGCCCGGGGAGCTGTTTTTT. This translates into CASSSQPGELFF.

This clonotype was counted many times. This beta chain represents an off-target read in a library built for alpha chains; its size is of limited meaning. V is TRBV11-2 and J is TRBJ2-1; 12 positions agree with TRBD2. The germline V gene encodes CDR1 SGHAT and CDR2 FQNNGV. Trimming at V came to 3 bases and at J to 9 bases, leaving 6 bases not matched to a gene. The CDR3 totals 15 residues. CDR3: CASSLTSGGGGEQFF. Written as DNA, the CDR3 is TGTGCCAGCAGCTTGACTAGCGGGGGCGGCGGTGAGCAGTTCTTC.

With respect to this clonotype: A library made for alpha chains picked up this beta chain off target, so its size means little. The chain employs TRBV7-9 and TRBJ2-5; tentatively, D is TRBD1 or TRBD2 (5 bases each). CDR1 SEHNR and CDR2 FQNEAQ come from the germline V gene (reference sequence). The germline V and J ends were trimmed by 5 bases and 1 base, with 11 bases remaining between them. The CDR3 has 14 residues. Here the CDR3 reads CASSPGTFQETQYF. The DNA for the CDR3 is TGTGCCAGCAGCCCCGGGACCTTCCAAGAGACCCAGTACTTC.

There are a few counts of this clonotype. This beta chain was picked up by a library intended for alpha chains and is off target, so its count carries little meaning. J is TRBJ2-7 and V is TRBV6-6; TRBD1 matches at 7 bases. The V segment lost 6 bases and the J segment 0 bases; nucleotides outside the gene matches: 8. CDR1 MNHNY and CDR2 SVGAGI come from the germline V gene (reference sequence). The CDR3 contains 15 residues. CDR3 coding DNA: TGTGCCAGCAGGCCGGGACAGTACAACTCCTACGAGCAGTACTTC. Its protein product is CASRPGQYNSYEQYF.

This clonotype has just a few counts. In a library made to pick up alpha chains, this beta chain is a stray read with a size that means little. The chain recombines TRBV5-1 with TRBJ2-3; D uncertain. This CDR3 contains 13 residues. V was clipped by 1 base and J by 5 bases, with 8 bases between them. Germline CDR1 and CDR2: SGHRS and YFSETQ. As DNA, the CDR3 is TGCGCCAGCAGCTTGCGCATCCGAGATACGCAGTATTTT. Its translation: CASSLRIRDTQYF.

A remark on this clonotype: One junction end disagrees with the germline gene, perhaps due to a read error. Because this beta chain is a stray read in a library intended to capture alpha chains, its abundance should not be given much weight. CDR3 nucleotide sequence: TGTGCCAACAGTTCCCCTCAGCGGGGGAACTACGAGCAGTACTTC. This translates into CANSSPQRGNYEQYF. The chain carries TRBV27 and TRBJ2-7; 8 nucleotides line up with TRBD2. The CDR3 sequence is 15 residues long. CDR1 and CDR2 from the germline V gene are MNHEY and SMNVEV (reference sequence).

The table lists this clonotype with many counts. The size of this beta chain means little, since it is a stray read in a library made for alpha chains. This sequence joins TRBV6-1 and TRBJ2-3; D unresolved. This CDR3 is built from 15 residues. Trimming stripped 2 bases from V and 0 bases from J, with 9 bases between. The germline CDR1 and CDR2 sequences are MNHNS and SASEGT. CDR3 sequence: CASSEFADSTDTQYF. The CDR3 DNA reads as TGTGCCAGCAGTGAATTTGCCGATAGCACAGATACGCAGTATTTT.

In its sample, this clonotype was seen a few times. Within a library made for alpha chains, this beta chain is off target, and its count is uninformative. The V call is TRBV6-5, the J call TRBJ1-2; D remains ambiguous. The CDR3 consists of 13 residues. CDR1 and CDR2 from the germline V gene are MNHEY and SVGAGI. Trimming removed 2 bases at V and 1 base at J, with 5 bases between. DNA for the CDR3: TGTGCCAGCAGTTACAGGGATAACTATGGCTACACCTTC. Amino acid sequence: CASSYRDNYGYTF.

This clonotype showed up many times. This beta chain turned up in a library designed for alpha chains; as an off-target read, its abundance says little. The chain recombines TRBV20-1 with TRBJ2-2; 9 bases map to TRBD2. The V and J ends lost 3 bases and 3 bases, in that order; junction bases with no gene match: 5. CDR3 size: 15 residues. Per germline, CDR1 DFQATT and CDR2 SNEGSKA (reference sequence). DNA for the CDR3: TGCAGTGCTAGGGCTAGCGGGGTCTACACCGGGGAGCTGTTTTTT. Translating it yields CSARASGVYTGELFF.

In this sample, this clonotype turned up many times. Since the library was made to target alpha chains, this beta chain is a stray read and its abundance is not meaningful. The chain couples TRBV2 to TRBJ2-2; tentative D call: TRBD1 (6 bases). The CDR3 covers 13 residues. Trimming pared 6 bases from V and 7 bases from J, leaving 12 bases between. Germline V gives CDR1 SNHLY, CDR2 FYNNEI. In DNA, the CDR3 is TGTGCCAGCAGGCTACAGGGCGGCGGGGAGCTGTTTTTT. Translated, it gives CASRLQGGGELFF.